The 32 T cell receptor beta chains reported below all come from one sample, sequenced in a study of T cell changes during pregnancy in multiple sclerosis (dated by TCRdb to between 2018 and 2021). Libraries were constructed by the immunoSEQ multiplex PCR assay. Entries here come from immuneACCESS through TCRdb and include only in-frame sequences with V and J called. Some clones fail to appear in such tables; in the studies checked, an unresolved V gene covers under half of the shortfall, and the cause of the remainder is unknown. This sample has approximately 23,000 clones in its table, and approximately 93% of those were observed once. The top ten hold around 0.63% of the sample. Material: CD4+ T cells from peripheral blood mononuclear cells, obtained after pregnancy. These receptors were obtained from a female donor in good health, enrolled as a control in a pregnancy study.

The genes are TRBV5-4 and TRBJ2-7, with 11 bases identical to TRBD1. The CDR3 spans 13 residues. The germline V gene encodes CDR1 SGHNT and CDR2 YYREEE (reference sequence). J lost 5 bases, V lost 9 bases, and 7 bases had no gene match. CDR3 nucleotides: TGTGCCACCACGGGACAGGGGGACCACGAGCAGTACTTC. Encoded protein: CATTGQGDHEQYF.

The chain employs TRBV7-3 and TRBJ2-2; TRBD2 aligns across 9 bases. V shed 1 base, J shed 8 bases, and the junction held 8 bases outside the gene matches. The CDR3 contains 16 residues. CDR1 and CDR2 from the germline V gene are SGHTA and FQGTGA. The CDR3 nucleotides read TGTGCCAGCAGCTTAAACCCCGGGACTAGCACGGGGGAGCTGTTTTTT. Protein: CASSLNPGTSTGELFF.

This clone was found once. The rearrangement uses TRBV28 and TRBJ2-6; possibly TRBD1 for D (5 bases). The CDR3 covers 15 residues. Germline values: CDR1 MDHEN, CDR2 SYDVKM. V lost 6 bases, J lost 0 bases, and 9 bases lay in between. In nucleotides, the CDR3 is TGTGCCAGCAGCCCCGACAGCTCTGGGGCCAACGTCCTGACTTTC. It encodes CASSPDSSGANVLTF.

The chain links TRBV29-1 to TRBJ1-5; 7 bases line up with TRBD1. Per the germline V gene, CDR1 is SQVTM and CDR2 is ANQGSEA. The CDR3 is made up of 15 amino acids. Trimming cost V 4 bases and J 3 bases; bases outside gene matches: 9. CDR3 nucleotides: TGCAGCGTTGCCCTAAGACAGGGCGACAATCAGCCCCAGCATTTT. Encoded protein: CSVALRQGDNQPQHF.

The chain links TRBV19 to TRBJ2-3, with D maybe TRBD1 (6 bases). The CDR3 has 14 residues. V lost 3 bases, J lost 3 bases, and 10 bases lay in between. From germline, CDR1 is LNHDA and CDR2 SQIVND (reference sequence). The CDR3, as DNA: TGTGCCAGTAGTATCAAAGGGGGAACAGATACGCAGTATTTT. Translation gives CASSIKGGTDTQYF. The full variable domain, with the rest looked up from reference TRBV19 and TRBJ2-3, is DGGITQSPKYLFRKEGQNVTLSCEQNLNHDAMYWYRQDPGQGLRLIYYSQIVNDFQKGDIAEGYSVSREKKESFPLTVTSAQKNPTAFYLCASSIKGGTDTQYFGPGTRLTVL.

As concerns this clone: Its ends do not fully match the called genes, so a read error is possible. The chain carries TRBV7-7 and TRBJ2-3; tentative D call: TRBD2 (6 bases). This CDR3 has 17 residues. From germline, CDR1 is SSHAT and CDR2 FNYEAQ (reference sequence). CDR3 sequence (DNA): TGTGCTAGCAGCTTAGGAGTTAGCGGAGCTAGCACAGATACGCAGTATTTT. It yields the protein CASSLGVSGASTDTQYF.

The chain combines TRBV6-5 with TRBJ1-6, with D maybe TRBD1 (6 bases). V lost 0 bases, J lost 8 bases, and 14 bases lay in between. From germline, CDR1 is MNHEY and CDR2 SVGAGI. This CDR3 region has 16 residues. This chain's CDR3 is CASSYSRQGFDSPLHF. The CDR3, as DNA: TGTGCCAGCAGTTACTCGAGGCAGGGGTTCGATTCACCCCTCCACTTT.

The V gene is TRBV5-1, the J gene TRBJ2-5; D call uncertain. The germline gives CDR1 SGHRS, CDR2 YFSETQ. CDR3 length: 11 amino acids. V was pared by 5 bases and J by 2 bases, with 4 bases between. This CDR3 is CASRRQETQYF. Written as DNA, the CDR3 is TGCGCCAGCAGGCGTCAAGAGACCCAGTACTTC.

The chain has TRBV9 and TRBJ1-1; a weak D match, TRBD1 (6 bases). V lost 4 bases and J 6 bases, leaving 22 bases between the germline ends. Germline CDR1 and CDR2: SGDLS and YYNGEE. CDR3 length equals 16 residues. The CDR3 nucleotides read TGTGCCAGCAGCCCCCGGGGCGGGGGCAATCACGCTGAAGCTTTCTTT. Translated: CASSPRGGGNHAEAFF. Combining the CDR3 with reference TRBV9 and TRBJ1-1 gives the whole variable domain DSGVTQTPKHLITATGQRVTLRCSPRSGDLSVYWYQQSLDQGLQFLIQYYNGEERAKGNILERFSAQQFPDLHSELNLSSLELGDSALYFCASSPRGGGNHAEAFFGQGTRLTVV.

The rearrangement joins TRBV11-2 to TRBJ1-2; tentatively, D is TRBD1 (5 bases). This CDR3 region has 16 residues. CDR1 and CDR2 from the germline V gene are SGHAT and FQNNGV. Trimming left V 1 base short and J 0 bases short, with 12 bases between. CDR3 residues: CASSLGSGRANYGYTF. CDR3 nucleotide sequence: TGTGCCAGCAGCTTAGGGTCGGGCAGGGCTAACTATGGCTACACCTTC. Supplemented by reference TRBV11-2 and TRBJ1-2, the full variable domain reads EAGVAQSPRYKIIEKRQSVAFWCNPISGHATLYWYQQILGQGPKLLIQFQNNGVVDDSQLPKDRFSAERLKGVDSTLKIQPAKLEDSAVYLCASSLGSGRANYGYTFGSGTRLTVV.

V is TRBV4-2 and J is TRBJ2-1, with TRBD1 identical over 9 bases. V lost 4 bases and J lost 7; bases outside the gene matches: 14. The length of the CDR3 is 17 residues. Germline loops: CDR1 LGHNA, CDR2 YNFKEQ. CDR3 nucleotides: TGTGCCAGCAGCCTCAATGAGGGACAGGGAGGTGGAAATGAGCAGTTCTTC. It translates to CASSLNEGQGGGNEQFF.

The CDR3 sequence is CASSVGAQETQYF. Written as DNA, the CDR3 is TGTGCCAGCAGCGTGGGGGCCCAAGAGACCCAGTACTTC. The V call is TRBV7-3, the J call TRBJ2-5, with a tentative D call TRBD1 (6 bases). V was shortened by 5 bases and J by 1 base, with 8 bases between the two germline ends. Looked up from germline, CDR1 is SGHTA and CDR2 is FQGTGA. This CDR3 is 13 amino acids long.

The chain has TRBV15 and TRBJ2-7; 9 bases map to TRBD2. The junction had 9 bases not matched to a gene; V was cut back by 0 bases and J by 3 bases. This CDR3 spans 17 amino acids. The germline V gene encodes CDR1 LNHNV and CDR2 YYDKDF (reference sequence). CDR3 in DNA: TGTGCCACCAGCAGAGATCGCCTAGCGGGGATAATCTACGAGCAGTACTTC. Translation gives CATSRDRLAGIIYEQYF.

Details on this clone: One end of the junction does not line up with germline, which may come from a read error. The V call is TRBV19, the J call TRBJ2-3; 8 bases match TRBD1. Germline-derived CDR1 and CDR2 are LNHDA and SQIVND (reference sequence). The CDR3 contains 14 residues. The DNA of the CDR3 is TGTGCCAATAGTACTTGGACAGGGAGAGATACGCAGTATTTT. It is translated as CANSTWTGRDTQYF.

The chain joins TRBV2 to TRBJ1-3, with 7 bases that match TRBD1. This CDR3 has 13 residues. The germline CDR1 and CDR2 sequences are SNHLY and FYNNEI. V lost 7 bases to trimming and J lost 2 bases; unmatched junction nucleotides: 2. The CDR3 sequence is CASTGTAGNTIYF. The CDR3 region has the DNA TGTGCCAGCACAGGGACAGCTGGAAACACCATATATTTT.

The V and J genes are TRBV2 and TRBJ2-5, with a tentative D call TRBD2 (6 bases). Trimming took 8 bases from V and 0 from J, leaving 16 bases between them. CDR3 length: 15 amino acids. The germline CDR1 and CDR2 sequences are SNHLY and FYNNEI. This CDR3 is CASSMEGGYQETQYF. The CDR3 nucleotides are TGTGCCAGCTCGATGGAGGGCGGGTACCAAGAGACCCAGTACTTC. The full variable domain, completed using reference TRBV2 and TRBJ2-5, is EPEVTQTPSHQVTQMGQEVILRCVPISNHLYFYWYRQILGQKVEFLVSFYNNEISEKSEIFDDQFSVERPDGSNFTLKIRSTKLEDSAMYFCASSMEGGYQETQYFGPGTRLLVL.

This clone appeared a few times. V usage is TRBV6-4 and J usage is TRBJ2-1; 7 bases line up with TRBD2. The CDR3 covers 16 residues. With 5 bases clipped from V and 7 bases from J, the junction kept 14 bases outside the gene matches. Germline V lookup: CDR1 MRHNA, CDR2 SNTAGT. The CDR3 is CASSPIYGTTWNEQFF. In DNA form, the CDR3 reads TGTGCCAGCAGTCCTATCTATGGGACTACCTGGAATGAGCAGTTCTTC.

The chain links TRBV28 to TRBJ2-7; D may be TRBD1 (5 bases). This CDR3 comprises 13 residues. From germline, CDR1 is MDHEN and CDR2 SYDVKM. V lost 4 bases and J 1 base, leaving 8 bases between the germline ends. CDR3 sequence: CASSYRISYEQYF. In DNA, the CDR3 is TGTGCCAGCAGTTACAGGATTTCCTACGAGCAGTACTTC.

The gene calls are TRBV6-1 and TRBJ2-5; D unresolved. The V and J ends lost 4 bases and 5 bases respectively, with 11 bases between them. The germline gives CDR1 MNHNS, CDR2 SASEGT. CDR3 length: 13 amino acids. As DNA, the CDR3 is TGTGCCAGCAGTGGGGCCGTTAAGGAGACCCAGTACTTC. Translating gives CASSGAVKETQYF.

The CDR3 loop reads CASSFVRGETQYF. In DNA form, the CDR3 reads TGTGCCAGCAGCTTTGTCAGGGGAGAGACCCAGTACTTC. The chain carries TRBV7-8 and TRBJ2-5, with TRBD1 as a possible D gene (6 bases). V was trimmed by 3 bases and J by 4 bases, leaving 9 bases between them. The CDR3 is 13 amino acids. Germline CDR1 SGHVS, CDR2 FQNEAQ.

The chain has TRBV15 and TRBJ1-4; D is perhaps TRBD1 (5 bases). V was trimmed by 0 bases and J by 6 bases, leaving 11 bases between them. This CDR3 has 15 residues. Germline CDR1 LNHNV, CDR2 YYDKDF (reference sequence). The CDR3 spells CATSREGGWYEKLFF. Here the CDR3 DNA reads TGTGCCACCAGCAGAGAGGGGGGGTGGTATGAAAAACTGTTTTTT.

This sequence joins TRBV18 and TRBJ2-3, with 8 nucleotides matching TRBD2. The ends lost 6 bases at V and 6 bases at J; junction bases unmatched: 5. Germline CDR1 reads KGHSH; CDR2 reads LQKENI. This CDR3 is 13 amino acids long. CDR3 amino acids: CASSISGSDTQYF. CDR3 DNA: TGTGCCAGCTCGATCAGCGGGAGCGATACGCAGTATTTT.

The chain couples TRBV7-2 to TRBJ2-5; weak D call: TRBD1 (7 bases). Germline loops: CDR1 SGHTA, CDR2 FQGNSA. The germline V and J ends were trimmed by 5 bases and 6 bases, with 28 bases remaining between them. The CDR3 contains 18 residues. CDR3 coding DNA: TGTGCCAGCAGCCCGGAGGGGCTGTACCAGGGGGTGGCGAAGACCCAGTACTTC. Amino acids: CASSPEGLYQGVAKTQYF.

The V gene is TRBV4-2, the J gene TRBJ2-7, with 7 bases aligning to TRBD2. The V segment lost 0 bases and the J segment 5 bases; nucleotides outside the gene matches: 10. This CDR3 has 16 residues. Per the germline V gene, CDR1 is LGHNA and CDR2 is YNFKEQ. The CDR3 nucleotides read TGTGCCAGCAGCCAAGATGTGGCAGGGAGGGTTGACGAGCAGTACTTC. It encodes CASSQDVAGRVDEQYF.

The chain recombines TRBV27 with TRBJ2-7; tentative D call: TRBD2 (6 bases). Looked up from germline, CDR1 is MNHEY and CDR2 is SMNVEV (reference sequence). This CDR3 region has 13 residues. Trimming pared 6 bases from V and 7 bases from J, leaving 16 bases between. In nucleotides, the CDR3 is TGTGCCAGCAGGTCCGGACTACTTCGGGAGCAGTACTTC. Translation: CASRSGLLREQYF.

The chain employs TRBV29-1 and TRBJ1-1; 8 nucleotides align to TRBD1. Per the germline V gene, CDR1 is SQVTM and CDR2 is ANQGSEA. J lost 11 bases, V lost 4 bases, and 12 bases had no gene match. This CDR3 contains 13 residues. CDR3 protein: CSVVVGPGGYAFF. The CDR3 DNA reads TGCAGCGTTGTAGTAGGTCCAGGGGGCTACGCTTTCTTT.

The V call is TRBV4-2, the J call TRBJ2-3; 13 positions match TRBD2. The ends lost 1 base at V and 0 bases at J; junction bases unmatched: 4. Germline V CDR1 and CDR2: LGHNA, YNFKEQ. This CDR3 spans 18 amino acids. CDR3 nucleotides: TGTGCCAGCAGCCAAGTGACTAGCGGGGGGACGAGCACAGATACGCAGTATTTT. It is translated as CASSQVTSGGTSTDTQYF.

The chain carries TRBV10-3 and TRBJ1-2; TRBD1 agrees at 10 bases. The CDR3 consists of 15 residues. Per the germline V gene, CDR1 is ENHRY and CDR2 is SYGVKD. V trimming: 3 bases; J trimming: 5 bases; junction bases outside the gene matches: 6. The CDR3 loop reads CAISDQGQGTYGYTF. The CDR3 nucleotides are TGTGCCATCAGTGACCAGGGACAGGGGACTTATGGCTACACCTTC.

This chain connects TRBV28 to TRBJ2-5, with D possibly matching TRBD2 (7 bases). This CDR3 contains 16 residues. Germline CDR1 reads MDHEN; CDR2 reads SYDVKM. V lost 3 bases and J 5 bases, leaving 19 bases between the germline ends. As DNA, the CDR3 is TGTGCCAGCAGTTTGGGGGGCGCGGGGGAGCGGGAGACCCAGTACTTC. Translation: CASSLGGAGERETQYF.

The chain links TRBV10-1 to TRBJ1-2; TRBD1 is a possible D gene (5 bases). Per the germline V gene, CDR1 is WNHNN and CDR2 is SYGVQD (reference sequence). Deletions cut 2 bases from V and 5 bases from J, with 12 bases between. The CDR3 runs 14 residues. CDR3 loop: CASSEAWGPYGYTF. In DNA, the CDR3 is TGCGCCAGCAGTGAGGCATGGGGCCCATATGGCTACACCTTC.

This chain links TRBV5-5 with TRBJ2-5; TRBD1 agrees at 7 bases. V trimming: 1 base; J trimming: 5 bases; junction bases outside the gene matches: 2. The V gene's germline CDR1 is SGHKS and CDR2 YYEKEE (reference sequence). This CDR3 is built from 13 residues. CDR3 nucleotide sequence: TGTGCCAGCAGCTTGACAGGGGCGGAGACCCAGTACTTC. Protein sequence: CASSLTGAETQYF.

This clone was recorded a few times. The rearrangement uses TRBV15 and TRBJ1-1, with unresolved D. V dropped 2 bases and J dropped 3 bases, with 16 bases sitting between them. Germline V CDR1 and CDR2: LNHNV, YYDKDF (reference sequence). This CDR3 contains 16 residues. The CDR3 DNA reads TGTGCCACCAGCAGAACGCGACCGGCGGGCTACACTGAAGCTTTCTTT. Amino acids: CATSRTRPAGYTEAFF. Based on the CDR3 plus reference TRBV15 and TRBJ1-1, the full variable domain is DAMVIQNPRYQVTQFGKPVTLSCSQTLNHNVMYWYQQKSSQAPKLLFHYYDKDFNNEADTPDNFQSRRPNTSFCFLDIRSPGLGDTAMYLCATSRTRPAGYTEAFFGQGTRLTVV.